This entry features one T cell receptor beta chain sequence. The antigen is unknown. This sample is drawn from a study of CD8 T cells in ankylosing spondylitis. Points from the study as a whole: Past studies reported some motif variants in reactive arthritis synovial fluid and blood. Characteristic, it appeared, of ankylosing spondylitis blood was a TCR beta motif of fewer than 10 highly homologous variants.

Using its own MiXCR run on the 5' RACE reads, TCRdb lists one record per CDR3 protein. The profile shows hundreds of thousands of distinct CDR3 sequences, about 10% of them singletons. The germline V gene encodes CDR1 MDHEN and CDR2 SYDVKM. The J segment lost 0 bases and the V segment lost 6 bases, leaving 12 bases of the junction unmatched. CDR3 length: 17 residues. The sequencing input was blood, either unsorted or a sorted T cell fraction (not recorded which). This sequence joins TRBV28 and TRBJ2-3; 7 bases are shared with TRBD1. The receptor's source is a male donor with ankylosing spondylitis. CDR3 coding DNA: TGTGCCAGCAGCAAGAACAGGGGCGGGTTTAGCACAGATACGCAGTATTTT. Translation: CASSKNRGGFSTDTQYF.